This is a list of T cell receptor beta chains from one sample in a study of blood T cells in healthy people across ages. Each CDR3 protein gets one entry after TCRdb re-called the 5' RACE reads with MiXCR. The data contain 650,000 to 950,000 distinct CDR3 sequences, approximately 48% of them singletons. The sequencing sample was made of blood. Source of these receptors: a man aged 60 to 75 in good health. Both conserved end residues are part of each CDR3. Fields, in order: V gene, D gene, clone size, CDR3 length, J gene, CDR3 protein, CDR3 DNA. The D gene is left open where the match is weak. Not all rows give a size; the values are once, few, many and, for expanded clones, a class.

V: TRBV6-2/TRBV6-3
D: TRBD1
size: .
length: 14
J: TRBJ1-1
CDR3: CASRQGGVNTEAFF
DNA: TGTGCCAGCAGACAAGGGGGCGTGAACACTGAAGCTTTCTTT

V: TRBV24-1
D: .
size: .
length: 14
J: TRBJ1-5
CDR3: CATSDRGVSKPQHF
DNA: TGTGCCACCAGTGATCGGGGGGTGTCGAAGCCCCAGCATTTT

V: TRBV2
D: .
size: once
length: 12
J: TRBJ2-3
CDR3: CATERIFDTQYF
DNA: TGTGCCACCGAGAGGATTTTCGATACGCAGTATTTT

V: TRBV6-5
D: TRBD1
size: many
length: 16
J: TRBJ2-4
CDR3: CASSSRTGDPENIQYF
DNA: TGTGCCAGCAGTTCAAGGACAGGGGACCCGGAAAACATTCAGTACTTC

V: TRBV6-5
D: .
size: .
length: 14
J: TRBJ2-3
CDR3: CASSYRGRKDTQYF
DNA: TGTGCCAGCAGTTACCGAGGACGTAAAGATACGCAGTATTTT

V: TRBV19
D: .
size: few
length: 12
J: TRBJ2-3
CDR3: CASSITTDTQYF
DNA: TGTGCCAGTAGTATTACGACAGATACGCAGTATTTT

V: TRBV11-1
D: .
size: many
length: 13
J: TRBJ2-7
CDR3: CASSMRGSYEQYF
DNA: TGTGCCAGCAGTATGAGGGGTTCCTACGAGCAGTACTTC

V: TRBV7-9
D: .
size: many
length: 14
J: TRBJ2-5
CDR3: CASSLRGNQETQYF
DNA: TGTGCCAGCAGCTTACGAGGGAACCAAGAGACCCAGTACTTC

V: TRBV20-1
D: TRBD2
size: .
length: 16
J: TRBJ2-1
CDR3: CSARSGLAGGPNEQFF
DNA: TGCAGTGCTAGATCGGGACTAGCGGGGGGGCCCAATGAGCAGTTCTTC

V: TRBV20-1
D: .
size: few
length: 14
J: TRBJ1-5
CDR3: CSAGGQYSNQPQHF
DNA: TGCAGTGCTGGAGGACAGTATAGCAATCAGCCCCAGCATTTT

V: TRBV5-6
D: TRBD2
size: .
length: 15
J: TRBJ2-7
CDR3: CASSSEGRGFYEQYF
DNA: TGTGCCAGCAGCTCCGAAGGGCGGGGGTTTTACGAGCAGTACTTC

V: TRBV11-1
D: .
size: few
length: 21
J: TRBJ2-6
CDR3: CASSFGTSFLPLSSGANVLTF
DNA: TGTGCCAGCAGCTTTGGGACAAGTTTCCTACCTCTAAGCTCTGGGGCCAACGTCCTGACTTTC

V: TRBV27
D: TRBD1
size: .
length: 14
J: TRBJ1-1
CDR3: CASSLSRGTGEAFF
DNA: TGTGCCAGCAGTTTATCGCGAGGGACAGGTGAAGCTTTCTTT

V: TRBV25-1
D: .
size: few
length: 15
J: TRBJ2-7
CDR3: CASINTLATYNEQYF
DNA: TGTGCCAGCATCAACACCTTGGCTACCTACAATGAGCAGTACTTC

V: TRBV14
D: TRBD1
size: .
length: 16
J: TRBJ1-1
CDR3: CASSQGLGQGNTEAFF
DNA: TGTGCCAGCAGCCAAGGATTGGGACAGGGGAACACTGAAGCTTTCTTT

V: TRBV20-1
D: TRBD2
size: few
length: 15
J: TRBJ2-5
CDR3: CSARDILAGSETQYF
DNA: TGCAGTGCTAGAGATATCCTAGCGGGATCAGAGACCCAGTACTTC

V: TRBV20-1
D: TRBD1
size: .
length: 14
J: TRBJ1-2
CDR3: CSARETGPSYGYTF
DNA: TGCAGTGCTAGGGAGACAGGGCCTAGCTATGGCTACACCTTC

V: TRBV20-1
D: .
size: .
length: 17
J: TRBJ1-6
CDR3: CSVTADGKSSYNSPLHF
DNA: TGCAGTGTAACCGCGGACGGGAAGAGCTCCTATAATTCACCCCTCCACTTT

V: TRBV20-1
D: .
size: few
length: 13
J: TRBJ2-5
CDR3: CSARAPKGETQYF
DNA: TGCAGTGCTAGAGCTCCAAAGGGAGAGACCCAGTACTTC

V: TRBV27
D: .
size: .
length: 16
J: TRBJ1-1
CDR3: CASRTEQSPRDTEAFF
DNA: TGTGCCAGCAGAACCGAGCAGTCCCCGCGGGACACTGAAGCTTTCTTT

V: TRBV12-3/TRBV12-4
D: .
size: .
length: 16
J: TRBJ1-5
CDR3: CASSRKVDSRDQPQHF
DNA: TGTGCCAGCAGCCGAAAGGTGGACAGTCGAGATCAGCCCCAGCATTTT

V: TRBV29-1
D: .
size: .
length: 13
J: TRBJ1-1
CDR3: CSTTGHLNTEAFF
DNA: TGCAGTACAACGGGACACTTGAACACTGAAGCTTTCTTT

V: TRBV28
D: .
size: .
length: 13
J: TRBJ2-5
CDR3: CASGPGDGETQYF
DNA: TGTGCCAGCGGCCCAGGGGATGGAGAGACCCAGTACTTC

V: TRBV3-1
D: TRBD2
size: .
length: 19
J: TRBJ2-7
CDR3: CASSHEFSKPGLAFYEQYF
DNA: TGTGCCAGCAGCCACGAATTCTCAAAGCCGGGACTAGCTTTTTACGAGCAGTACTTC

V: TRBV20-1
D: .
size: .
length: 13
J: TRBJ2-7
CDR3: CSAISGSSYEQYF
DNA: TGCAGTGCTATCAGCGGTAGCTCCTACGAGCAGTACTTC

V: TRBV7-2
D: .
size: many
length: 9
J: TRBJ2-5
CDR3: CASGETQYF
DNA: TGTGCCAGCGGGGAGACCCAGTACTTC

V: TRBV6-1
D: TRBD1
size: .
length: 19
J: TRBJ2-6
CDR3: CASRPGQGKKYSGANVLTF
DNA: TGTGCCAGCAGACCCGGACAGGGAAAGAAATACTCTGGGGCCAACGTCCTGACTTTC

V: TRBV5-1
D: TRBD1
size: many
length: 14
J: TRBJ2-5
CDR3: CASSAQGAWETQYF
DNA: TGCGCCAGCAGCGCACAGGGGGCTTGGGAGACCCAGTACTTC

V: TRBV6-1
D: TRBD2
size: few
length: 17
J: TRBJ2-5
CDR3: CASSATTRLAVQETQYF
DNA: TGTGCCAGCAGTGCCACGACGAGACTAGCGGTCCAAGAGACCCAGTACTTC

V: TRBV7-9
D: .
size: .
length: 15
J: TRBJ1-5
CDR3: CASSQGITANQPQHF
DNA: TGTGCCAGCAGCCAGGGGATAACGGCAAATCAGCCCCAGCATTTT

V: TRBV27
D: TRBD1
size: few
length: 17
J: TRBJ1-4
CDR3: CASSPTYRQGLNEKLFF
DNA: TGTGCCAGCAGCCCCACTTATCGACAGGGCCTTAATGAAAAACTGTTTTTT

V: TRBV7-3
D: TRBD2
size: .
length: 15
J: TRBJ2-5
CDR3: CASSLKRGGNNEQYF
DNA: TGTGCCAGCAGCTTAAAGCGGGGGGGAAACAATGAGCAGTACTTC

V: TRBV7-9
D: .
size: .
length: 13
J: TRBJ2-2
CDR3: CASSLRPSGELFF
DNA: TGTGCCAGCAGCTTACGGCCGTCCGGGGAGCTGTTTTTT

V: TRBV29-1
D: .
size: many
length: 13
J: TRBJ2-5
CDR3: CSVDPDWEETQYF
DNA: TGCAGCGTTGACCCAGACTGGGAAGAGACCCAGTACTTC

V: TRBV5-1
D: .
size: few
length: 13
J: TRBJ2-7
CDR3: CASSSGPSGEQYF
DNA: TGCGCCAGCAGCAGTGGACCGTCGGGAGAGCAGTACTTC

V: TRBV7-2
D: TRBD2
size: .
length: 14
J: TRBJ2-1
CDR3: CAIRGGSGRGEQFF
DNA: TGTGCCATACGCGGGGGTAGCGGGAGGGGTGAGCAGTTCTTC

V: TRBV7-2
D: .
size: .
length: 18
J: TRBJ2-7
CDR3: CASSSRESGGRIGYEQYF
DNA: TGTGCCAGCAGCTCGCGGGAAAGTGGAGGGCGTATTGGCTACGAGCAGTACTTC

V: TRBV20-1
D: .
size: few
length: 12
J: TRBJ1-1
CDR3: CSASPAGTEAFF
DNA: TGCAGTGCTAGCCCTGCGGGCACTGAAGCTTTCTTT

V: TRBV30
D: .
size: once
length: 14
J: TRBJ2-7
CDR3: CAWRLQGGTYEQYF
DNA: TGTGCCTGGAGACTCCAGGGGGGCACCTACGAGCAGTACTTC

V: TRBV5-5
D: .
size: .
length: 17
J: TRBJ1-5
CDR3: CASSLAAGAYRNQPQHF
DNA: TGTGCCAGCAGCTTGGCGGCAGGGGCATATAGAAATCAGCCCCAGCATTTT

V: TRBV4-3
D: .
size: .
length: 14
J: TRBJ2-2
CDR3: CASGPGYYTGELFF
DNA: TGCGCCAGCGGCCCGGGATACTACACCGGGGAGCTGTTTTTT

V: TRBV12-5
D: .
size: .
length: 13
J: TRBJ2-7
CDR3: CASGLNINYEQYF
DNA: TGTGCTAGTGGTTTGAATATAAACTACGAGCAGTACTTC

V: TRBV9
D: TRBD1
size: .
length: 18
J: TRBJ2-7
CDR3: CASSAGTALSPPLYEQYF
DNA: TGTGCCAGCAGCGCCGGGACAGCGCTCTCTCCCCCACTATACGAGCAGTACTTC

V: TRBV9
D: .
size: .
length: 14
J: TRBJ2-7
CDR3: CANSPGGTNYEQYF
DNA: TGTGCCAACAGCCCAGGGGGGACAAACTACGAGCAGTACTTC

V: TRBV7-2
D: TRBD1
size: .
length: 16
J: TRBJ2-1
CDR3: CACSTRVGTVYNEQFF
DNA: TGTGCCTGCAGCACCCGGGTCGGGACAGTTTACAATGAGCAGTTCTTC

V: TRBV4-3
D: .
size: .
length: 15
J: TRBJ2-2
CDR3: CASSHGDRSAGELFF
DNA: TGCGCCAGCAGCCACGGTGACAGAAGCGCCGGGGAGCTGTTTTTT

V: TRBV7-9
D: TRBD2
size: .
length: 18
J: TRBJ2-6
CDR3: CASSLLAAGRAGANVLTF
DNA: TGTGCCAGCAGCCTTCTTGCGGCAGGGAGGGCTGGGGCCAACGTCCTGACTTTC

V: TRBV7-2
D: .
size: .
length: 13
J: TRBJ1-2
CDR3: CASSLRDMGGYTF
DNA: TGTGCCAGCAGCTTAAGGGACATGGGGGGCTACACCTTC

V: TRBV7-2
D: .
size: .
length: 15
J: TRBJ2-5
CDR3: CASRPSGTPSTKQYF
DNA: TGTGCCAGCAGACCCTCAGGGACCCCAAGTACGAAGCAGTACTTC

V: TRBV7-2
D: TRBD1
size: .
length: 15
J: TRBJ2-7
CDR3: CASSSLDRGSDEQYF
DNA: TGTGCCAGCAGCTCTCTCGACAGGGGCTCCGACGAGCAGTACTTC

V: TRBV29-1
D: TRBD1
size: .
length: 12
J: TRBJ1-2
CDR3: CSVRTGNYGYTF
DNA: TGCAGCGTCCGGACAGGAAACTATGGCTACACCTTC

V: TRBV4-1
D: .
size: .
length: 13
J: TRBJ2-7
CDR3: CASSQSVWDAQYF
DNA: TGCGCCAGCAGCCAGAGTGTGTGGGACGCGCAGTACTTC

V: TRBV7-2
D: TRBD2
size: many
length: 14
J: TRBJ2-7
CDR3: CASSLKAGGHEQYF
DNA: TGTGCCAGCAGCTTGAAAGCGGGGGGCCACGAGCAGTACTTC

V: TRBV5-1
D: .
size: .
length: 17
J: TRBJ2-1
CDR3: CASNSGRGATSYNEQFF
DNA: TGCGCCAGCAACTCAGGTAGGGGGGCGACCTCCTACAATGAGCAGTTCTTC

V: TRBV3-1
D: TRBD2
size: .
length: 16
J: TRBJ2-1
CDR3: CASSQETSGRYNEQFF
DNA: TGTGCCAGCAGCCAAGAGACTAGCGGGCGTTACAATGAGCAGTTCTTC